These 2 T cell receptor beta chains came from one sample sequenced in a study of PD-1 blockade in mismatch repair-deficient tumors. Profiled with immunoSEQ multiplex PCR; TCRdb holds only in-frame clones, not every one. This sample yields approximately 37,000 clones, of which around 84% are seen a single time; around 4.2% belongs to the top ten. Material: peripheral blood, obtained roughly 76 weeks after starting pembrolizumab. The receptor set was obtained from an adult with mismatch repair-deficient cancer.

The chain combines TRBV7-2 with TRBJ1-2, with TRBD1 matching over 7 bases. V lost 0 bases, J lost 5 bases, and 9 bases stayed unmatched. Germline CDR1 reads SGHTA; CDR2 reads FQGNSA. The CDR3 runs 16 residues. CDR3 in amino acids: CASSLALGQVIYGYTF. CDR3 nucleotide sequence: TGTGCCAGCAGCTTAGCCCTTGGACAGGTTATTTATGGCTACACCTTC.

This chain uses TRBV2 with TRBJ1-1, with 7 bases that match TRBD1. Trimming removed 6 bases from V and 1 base from J; junction bases left unmatched: 5. CDR3 length equals 14 residues. Germline V gene lookup returns CDR1 SNHLY and CDR2 FYNNEI. The CDR3 sequence: CASRGDSKNTEAFF. CDR3 nucleotides: TGTGCCAGCAGGGGGGACAGTAAGAACACTGAAGCTTTCTTT.